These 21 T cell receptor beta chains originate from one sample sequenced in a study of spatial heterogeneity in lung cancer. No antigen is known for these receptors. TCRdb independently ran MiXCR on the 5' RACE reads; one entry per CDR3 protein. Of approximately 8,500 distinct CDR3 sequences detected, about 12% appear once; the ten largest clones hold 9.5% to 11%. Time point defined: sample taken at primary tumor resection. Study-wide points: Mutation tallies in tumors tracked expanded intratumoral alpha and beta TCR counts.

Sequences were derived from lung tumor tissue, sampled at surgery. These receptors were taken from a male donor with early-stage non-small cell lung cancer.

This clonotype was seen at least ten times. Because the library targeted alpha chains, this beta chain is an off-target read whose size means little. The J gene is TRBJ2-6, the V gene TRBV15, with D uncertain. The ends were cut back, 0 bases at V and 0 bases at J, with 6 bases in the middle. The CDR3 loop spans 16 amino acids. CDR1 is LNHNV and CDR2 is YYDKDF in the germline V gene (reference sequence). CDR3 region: CATSREPGSGANVLTF. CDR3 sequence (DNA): TGTGCCACCAGCAGAGAGCCGGGCTCTGGGGCCAACGTCCTGACTTTC. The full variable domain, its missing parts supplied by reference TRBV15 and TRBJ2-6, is DAMVIQNPRYQVTQFGKPVTLSCSQTLNHNVMYWYQQKSSQAPKLLFHYYDKDFNNEADTPDNFQSRRPNTSFCFLDIRSPGLGDTAMYLCATSREPGSGANVLTFGAGSRLTVL.

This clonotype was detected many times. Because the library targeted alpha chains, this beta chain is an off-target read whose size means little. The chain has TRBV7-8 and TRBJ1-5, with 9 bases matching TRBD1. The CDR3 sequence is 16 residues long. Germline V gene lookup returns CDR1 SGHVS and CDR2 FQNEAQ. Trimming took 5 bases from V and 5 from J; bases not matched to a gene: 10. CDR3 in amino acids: CASSSYRDRDYQPQHF. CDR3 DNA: TGTGCCAGCAGCAGCTACCGGGACAGGGATTATCAGCCCCAGCATTTT.

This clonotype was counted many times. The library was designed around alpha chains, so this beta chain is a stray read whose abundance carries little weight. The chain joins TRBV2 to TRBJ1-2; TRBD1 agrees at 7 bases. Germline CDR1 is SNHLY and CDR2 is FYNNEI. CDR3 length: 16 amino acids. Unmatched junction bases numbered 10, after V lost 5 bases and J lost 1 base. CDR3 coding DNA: TGTGCCAGCAGTCACAGGGGCCCGAGAAATAACTATGGCTACACCTTC. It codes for CASSHRGPRNNYGYTF.

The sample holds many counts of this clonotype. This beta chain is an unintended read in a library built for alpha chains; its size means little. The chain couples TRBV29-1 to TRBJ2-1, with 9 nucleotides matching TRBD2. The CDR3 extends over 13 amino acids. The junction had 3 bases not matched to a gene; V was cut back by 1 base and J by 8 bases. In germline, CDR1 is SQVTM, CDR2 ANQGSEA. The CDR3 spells CSVEGTSVDEQFF. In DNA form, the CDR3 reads TGCAGCGTTGAAGGGACTAGCGTCGATGAGCAGTTCTTC.

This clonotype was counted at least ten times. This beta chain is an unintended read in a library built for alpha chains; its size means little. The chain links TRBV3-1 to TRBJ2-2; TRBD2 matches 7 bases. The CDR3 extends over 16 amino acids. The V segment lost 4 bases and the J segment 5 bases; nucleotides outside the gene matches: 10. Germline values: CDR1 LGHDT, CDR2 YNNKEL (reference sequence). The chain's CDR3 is CASSPIPWEGTGELFF. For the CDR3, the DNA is TGTGCCAGCAGCCCAATTCCGTGGGAGGGAACCGGGGAGCTGTTTTTT.

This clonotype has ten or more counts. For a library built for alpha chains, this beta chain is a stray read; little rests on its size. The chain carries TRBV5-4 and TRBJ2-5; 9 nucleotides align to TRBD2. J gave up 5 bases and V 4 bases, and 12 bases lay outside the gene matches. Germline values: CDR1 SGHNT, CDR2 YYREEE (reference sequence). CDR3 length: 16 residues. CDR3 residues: CASSPDRAAGGETQYF. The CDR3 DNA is TGTGCCAGCAGCCCAGACAGGGCAGCGGGGGGTGAGACCCAGTACTTC.

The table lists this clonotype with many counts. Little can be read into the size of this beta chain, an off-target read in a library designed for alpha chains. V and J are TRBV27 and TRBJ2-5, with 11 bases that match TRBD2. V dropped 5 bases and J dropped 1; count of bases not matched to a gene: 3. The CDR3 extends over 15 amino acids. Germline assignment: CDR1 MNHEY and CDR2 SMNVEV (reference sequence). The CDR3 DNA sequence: TGTGCCAGCAGTGACGGGACTAGCGGCCAAGAGACCCAGTACTTC. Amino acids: CASSDGTSGQETQYF.

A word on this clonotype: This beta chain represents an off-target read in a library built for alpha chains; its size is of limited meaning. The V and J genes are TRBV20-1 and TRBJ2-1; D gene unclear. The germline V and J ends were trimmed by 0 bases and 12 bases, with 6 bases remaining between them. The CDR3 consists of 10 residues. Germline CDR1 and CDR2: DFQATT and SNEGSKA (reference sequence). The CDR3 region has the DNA TGCAGTGCTAGAGAAGGCGGGCAGTTCTTC. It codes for CSAREGGQFF.

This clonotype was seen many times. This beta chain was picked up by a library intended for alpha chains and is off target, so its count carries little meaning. CDR3 in amino acids: CSAAGKGGEKLFF. CDR3 in DNA: TGCAGTGCCGCCGGGAAGGGGGGTGAAAAACTGTTTTTT. This rearrangement joins TRBV20-1 to TRBJ1-4, with D tentatively TRBD1 (6 bases). CDR3 length: 13 amino acids. The V gene lost 6 bases and the J gene lost 7 bases, with 15 bases spanning the gap. Per germline, CDR1 DFQATT and CDR2 SNEGSKA (reference sequence).

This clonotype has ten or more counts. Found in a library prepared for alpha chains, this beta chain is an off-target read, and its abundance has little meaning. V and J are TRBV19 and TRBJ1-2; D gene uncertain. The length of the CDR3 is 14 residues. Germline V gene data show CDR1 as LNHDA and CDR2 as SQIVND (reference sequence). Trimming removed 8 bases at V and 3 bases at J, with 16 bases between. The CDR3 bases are TGTGCCAGTCACGTAAGGGAATCTGACTATGGCTACACCTTC. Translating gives CASHVRESDYGYTF.

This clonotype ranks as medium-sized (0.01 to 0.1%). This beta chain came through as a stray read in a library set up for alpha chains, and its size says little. CDR3: CASSIDGTGYYGYTF. In nucleotides, the CDR3 is TGTGCCAGTAGTATAGATGGGACAGGGTACTATGGCTACACCTTC. The chain links TRBV19 to TRBJ1-2; TRBD1 aligns across 9 bases. CDR1 and CDR2 from the germline V gene are LNHDA and SQIVND (reference sequence). The CDR3 length is 15 residues. Germline trimming cut 0 bases from V and 3 bases from J; bases unmatched to any gene: 2.

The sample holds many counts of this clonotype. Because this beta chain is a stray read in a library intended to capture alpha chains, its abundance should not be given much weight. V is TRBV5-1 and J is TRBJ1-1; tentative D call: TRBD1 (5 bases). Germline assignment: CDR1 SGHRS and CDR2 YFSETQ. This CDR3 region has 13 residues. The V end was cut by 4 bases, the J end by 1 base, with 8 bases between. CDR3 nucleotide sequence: TGCGCCAGCAGCCCACAGGAGAACACTGAAGCTTTCTTT. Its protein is CASSPQENTEAFF.

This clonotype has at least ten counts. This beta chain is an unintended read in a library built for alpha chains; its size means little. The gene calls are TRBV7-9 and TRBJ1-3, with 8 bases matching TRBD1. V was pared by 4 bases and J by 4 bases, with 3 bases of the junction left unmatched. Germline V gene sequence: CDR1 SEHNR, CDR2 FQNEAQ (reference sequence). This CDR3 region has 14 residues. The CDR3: CASSSTGVGNTIYF. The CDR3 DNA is TGTGCCAGCAGCTCGACAGGGGTCGGAAACACCATATATTTT.

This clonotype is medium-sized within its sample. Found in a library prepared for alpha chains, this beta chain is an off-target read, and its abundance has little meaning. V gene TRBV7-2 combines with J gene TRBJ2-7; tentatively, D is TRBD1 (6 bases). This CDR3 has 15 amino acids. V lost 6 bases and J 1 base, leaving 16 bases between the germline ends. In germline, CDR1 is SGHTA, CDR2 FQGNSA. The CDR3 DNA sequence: TGTGCCAGCAGTCTGGACAGTGGACGTTCCTACGAGCAGTACTTC. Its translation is CASSLDSGRSYEQYF. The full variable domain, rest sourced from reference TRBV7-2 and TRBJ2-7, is GAGVSQSPSNKVTEKGKDVELRCDPISGHTALYWYRQSLGQGLEFLIYFQGNSAPDKSGLPSDRFSAERTGGSVSTLTIQRTQQEDSAVYLCASSLDSGRSYEQYFGPGTRLTVT.

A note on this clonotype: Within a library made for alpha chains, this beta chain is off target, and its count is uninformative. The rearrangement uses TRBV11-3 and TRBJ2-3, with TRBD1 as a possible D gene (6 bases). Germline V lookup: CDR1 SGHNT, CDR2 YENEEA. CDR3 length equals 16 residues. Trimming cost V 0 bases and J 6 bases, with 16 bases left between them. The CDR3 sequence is CASSLDLDRPLDTQYF. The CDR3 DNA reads TGTGCCAGCAGCTTAGATCTCGACAGGCCCCTGGATACGCAGTATTTT.

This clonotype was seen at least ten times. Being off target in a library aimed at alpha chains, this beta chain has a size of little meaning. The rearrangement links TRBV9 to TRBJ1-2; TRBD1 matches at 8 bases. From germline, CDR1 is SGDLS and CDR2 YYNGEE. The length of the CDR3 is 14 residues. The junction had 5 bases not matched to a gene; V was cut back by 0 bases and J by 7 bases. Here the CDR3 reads CASSVGGQAGGYTF. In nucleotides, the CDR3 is TGTGCCAGCAGCGTAGGGGGACAGGCCGGTGGCTACACCTTC.

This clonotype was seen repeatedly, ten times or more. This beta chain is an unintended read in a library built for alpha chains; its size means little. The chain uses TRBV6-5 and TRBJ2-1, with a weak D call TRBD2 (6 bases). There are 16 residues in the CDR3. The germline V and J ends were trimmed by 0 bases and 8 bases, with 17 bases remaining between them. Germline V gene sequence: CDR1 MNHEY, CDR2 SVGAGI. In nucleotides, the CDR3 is TGTGCCAGCAGTTACTCACGGGGGAGGCCAATCGATGAGCAGTTCTTC. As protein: CASSYSRGRPIDEQFF.

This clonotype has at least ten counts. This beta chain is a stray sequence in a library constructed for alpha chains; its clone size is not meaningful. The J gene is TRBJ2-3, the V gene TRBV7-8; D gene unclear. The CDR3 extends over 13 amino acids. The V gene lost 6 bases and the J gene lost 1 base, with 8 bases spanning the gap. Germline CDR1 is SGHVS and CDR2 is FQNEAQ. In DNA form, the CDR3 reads TGTGCCAGCAGGAACGCTGGCACAGATACGCAGTATTTT. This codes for CASRNAGTDTQYF.

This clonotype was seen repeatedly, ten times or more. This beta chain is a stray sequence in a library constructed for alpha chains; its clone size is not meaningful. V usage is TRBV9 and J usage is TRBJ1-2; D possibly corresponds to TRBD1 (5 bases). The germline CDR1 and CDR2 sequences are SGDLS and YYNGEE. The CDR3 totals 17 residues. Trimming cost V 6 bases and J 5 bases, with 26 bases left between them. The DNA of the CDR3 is TGTGCCAGCACCCCGGGAAATGGCAGGGCGAACTGGTATGGCTACACCTTC. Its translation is CASTPGNGRANWYGYTF.

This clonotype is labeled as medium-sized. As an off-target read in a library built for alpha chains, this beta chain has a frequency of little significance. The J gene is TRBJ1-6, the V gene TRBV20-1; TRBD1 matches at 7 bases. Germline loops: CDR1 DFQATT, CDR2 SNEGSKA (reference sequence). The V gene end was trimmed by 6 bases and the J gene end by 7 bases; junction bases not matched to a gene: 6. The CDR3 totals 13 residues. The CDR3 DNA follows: TGCAGTGCGGCCAGGGACAGAAATTCACCCCTCCACTTT. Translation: CSAARDRNSPLHF.

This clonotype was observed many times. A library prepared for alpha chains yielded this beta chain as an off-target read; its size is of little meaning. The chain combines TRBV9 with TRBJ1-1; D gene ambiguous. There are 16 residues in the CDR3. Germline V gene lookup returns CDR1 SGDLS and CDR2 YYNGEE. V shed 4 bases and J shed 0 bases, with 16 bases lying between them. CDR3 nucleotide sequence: TGTGCCAGCAGCCTTTCCTACAGATTGATGAACACTGAAGCTTTCTTT. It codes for CASSLSYRLMNTEAFF.